A few counts support the clone carrying this TCR beta chain. The sample originates from a study of blood T cell repertoires in COVID-19. About the research overall: Sample material is recorded as cDNA or gDNA derived from T cells, B-cell-depleted T cells, or PBMCs.

Germline V gene data show CDR1 as MNHNY and CDR2 as SVGAGI (reference sequence). V was clipped by 8 bases and J by 0 bases, with 10 bases between them. This CDR3 contains 14 residues. TCRdb's copy holds only in-frame clones and misses some; the assay was immunoSEQ multiplex PCR. The sample lists about 190,000 clones, 84% seen once, with about 5.1% in the top ten. The sequencing input was peripheral blood. The rearrangement joins TRBV6-6 to TRBJ2-2; a weak D match, TRBD2 (6 bases). This receptor was identified in a woman aged 70-85 years with active or convalescent COVID-19. The CDR3 loop is CASAGGSNTGELFF. The CDR3 region has the DNA TGTGCCAGCGCCGGAGGGTCGAACACCGGGGAGCTGTTTTTT.